Presented here are 5 T cell receptor beta chains from one specimen sequenced in a study of vaccination and CD4 T cells after COVID-19. The treatment here: roughly 11-day PBMC culture with coronavirus spike peptide pools or control peptides (ViraFEST assay). For these receptors, no antigen is known. Cultured CD4+ T cell DNA was sequenced using the Oncomine TCR Beta short-read assay. TCRdb passed the PCR reads through MiXCR, listing each CDR3 protein once. The table lists about 15,000 distinct CDR3 sequences, about 35% of them singletons. The specimen was cultured CD4+ T cells from blood. The origin of the receptors is a human donor with COVID-19.

The chain recombines TRBV5-4 with TRBJ1-5; TRBD1 aligns across 7 bases. Germline CDR1 reads SGHNT; CDR2 reads YYREEE (reference sequence). V trimming: 7 bases; J trimming: 2 bases; junction bases outside the gene matches: 18. The CDR3 runs to 18 residues. CDR3 protein: CASPSRTGPLWGNQPQHF. DNA for the CDR3: TGTGCCAGCCCAAGTCGGACAGGCCCTTTGTGGGGCAATCAGCCCCAGCATTTT. Looking up the rest from reference TRBV5-4 and TRBJ1-5 gives the full variable domain: ETGVTQSPTHLIKTRGQQVTLRCSSQSGHNTVSWYQQALGQGPQFIFQYYREEENGRGNFPPRFSGLQFPNYSSELNVNALELDDSALYLCASPSRTGPLWGNQPQHFGDGTRLSIL.

The chain has TRBV20-1 and TRBJ1-2; D uncertain. V was pared by 1 base and J by 5 bases, with 8 bases between. Germline V lookup: CDR1 DFQATT, CDR2 SNEGSKA (reference sequence). CDR3 size: 12 residues. The CDR3 nucleotides read TGCAGTGCTAGAGGGGCGGGGTATGGCTACACCTTC. It encodes CSARGAGYGYTF.

The V call is TRBV11-3, the J call TRBJ2-2; possibly TRBD2 for D (5 bases). Trimming cost V 0 bases and J 4 bases, with 12 bases left between them. Germline-derived CDR1 and CDR2 are SGHNT and YENEEA. The CDR3 is 16 residues long. Here the CDR3 DNA reads TGTGCCAGCAGCTTAGATTCCCAGCGGCGCACCGGGGAGCTGTTTTTT. This translates into CASSLDSQRRTGELFF.

This clonotype has only a few counts. V and J are TRBV7-9 and TRBJ2-3, with D tentatively TRBD1 (6 bases). The CDR3 runs to 15 residues. V was shortened by 4 bases and J by 4 bases, with 15 bases between the two germline ends. CDR1 is SEHNR, CDR2 FQNEAQ, per germline (reference sequence). The CDR3 region is CASSSRRTASDTQYF. CDR3 DNA: TGTGCCAGCAGCTCCCGAAGGACAGCTTCAGATACGCAGTATTTT.

This clonotype was detected a few times. The gene calls are TRBV20-1 and TRBJ2-1; tentative D call: TRBD1 (5 bases). This CDR3 has 16 residues. The V and J ends lost 1 base and 9 bases respectively, with 22 bases between them. The germline gives CDR1 DFQATT, CDR2 SNEGSKA (reference sequence). The chain's CDR3 is CSARASDRPGRGEQFF. The CDR3 DNA reads as TGCAGTGCTAGAGCCTCGGACCGACCTGGAAGGGGTGAGCAGTTCTTC.